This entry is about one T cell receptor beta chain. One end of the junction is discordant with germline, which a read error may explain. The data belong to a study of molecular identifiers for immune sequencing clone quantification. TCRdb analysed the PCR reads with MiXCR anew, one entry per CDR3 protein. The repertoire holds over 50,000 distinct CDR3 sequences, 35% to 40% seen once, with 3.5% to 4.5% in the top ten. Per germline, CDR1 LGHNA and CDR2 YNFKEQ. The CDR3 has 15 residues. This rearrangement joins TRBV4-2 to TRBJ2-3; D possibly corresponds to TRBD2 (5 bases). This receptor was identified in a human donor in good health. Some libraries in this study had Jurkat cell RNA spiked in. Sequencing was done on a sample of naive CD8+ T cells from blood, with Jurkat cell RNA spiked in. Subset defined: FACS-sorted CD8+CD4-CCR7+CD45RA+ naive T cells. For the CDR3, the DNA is TGTGCCAGCAGCCAAGATCTAGCTGGTACAGATACGCAGAATTTT. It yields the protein CASSQDLAGTDTQNF.